This T cell receptor beta chain was obtained from a study of shared clonotypes between healthy human individuals. Whole-study results and caveats: When compared with the clonotypes that were shared by all four sorted-subset donors, the non-shared clonotypes turned out to have lower generation probabilities.

Free of recent acute infections or vaccinations, the donors were healthy HIV-negative adults. A word on this clone: The antigen is unknown.

The CDR3 is 18 residues long. TCRdb's copy holds only in-frame clones and misses some; the assay was immunoSEQ multiplex PCR. The sample has approximately 250,000 clones, approximately 70% seen once. The chain joins TRBV1 to TRBJ2-1; the D call of TRBD1 is as the table states it, not checked on the DNA. TRBV1 constitutes a pseudogene. Specimen: memory CD4+ T cells sorted from blood. Subset here: CD45RA-negative fraction. This receptor was taken from a man aged 30 to 39 in good health. Here the CDR3 DNA reads TGCACCAGCCCTGGGACAGGGGAAAACCGGCTCTCCTACAATGAGCAGTTCTTC. This codes for CTSPGTGENRLSYNEQFF.